What follows are 19 T cell receptor beta chains derived from one specimen sequenced in a study of blood T cell repertoires in COVID-19. Method: immunoSEQ multiplex PCR; TCRdb's copy keeps in-frame clones and lacks some. The sample has some 250,000 clones, about nine tenths seen once. Sequenced material: PBMCs or T cells enriched from blood (not recorded which). The origin of the receptors is a woman between 40 and 55 years old with acute COVID-19.

This chain uses TRBV7-3 with TRBJ2-1; the match to TRBD1 covers 11 bases. V shed 2 bases and J 7 bases; nucleotides not matched to a gene: 7. Germline CDR1 and CDR2: SGHTA and FQGTGA. CDR3 length equals 16 residues. CDR3 protein: CASSLSRTGGLNEQFF. CDR3 coding DNA: TGTGCCAGCAGCTTATCTCGGACAGGGGGCTTAAATGAGCAGTTCTTC. Drawing the rest from reference TRBV7-3 and TRBJ2-1, the complete variable domain is GAGVSQTPSNKVTEKGKYVELRCDPISGHTALYWYRQSLGQGPEFLIYFQGTGAADDSGLPNDRFFAVRPEGSVSTLKIQRTERGDSAVYLCASSLSRTGGLNEQFFGPGTRLTVL.

The chain links TRBV24-1 to TRBJ1-5; D may be TRBD1 (6 bases). The germline V and J ends were trimmed by 5 bases and 0 bases, with 10 bases remaining between them. CDR3 size: 15 residues. Germline-derived CDR1 and CDR2 are KGHDR and SFDVKD. Written as DNA, the CDR3 is TGTGCCACCAGTGCAGGGGAATATAGCAATCAGCCCCAGCATTTT. Protein product: CATSAGEYSNQPQHF.

This chain uses TRBV7-6 with TRBJ1-4; D gene uncertain. The V end lost 1 base, the J end lost 4 bases, and 10 bases lay between the germline ends. The CDR3 sequence is 15 residues long. Germline-derived CDR1 and CDR2 are SGHVS and FNYEAQ. The CDR3 coding sequence is TGTGCCAGCAGCTTAGGCCACAACTATAATGAAAAACTGTTTTTT. Translation: CASSLGHNYNEKLFF.

This chain joins TRBV20-1 and TRBJ2-1; D is unresolved. This CDR3 is built from 11 residues. Germline lookup yields CDR1 DFQATT and CDR2 SNEGSKA (reference sequence). The V end lost 3 bases, the J end lost 8 bases, and 8 bases lay between the germline ends. The CDR3 spells CSASTRDEQFF. CDR3 nucleotides: TGCAGTGCTAGTACACGGGATGAGCAGTTCTTC.

This clone was found a few times. The chain joins TRBV10-3 to TRBJ2-7; D possibly corresponds to TRBD2 (6 bases). The V gene's germline CDR1 is ENHRY and CDR2 SYGVKD. The CDR3 is 15 amino acids. Trimming removed 2 bases at V and 2 bases at J, with 13 bases between. CDR3 in DNA: TGTGCCATCAGTGAGAGTTCCGGGGGACCCTACGAGCAGTACTTC. Its protein product is CAISESSGGPYEQYF.

This rearrangement joins TRBV21-1 to TRBJ2-1; the table assigns TRBD2, which was not confirmed against the DNA. TRBV21-1 is recorded as a pseudogene. The CDR3 sequence is 16 residues long. Written as DNA, the CDR3 is TGTGCCAGCAGCAAACCTGACGGGAGCTCCTACAATGAGCAGTTCTTC. As protein: CASSKPDGSSYNEQFF.

The J gene is TRBJ1-2, the V gene TRBV2; a possible D gene is TRBD1 (5 bases). V was shortened by 6 bases and J by 2 bases, with 16 bases between the two germline ends. CDR3 size: 15 residues. The germline CDR1 and CDR2 sequences are SNHLY and FYNNEI. In DNA form, the CDR3 reads TGTGCCAGCAGGGTTGACAGACTCCCGAACTATGGCTACACCTTC. Protein product: CASRVDRLPNYGYTF.

The chain joins TRBV7-9 to TRBJ1-1, with D possibly being TRBD1 (5 bases). The CDR3 contains 13 residues. V gave up 4 bases and J gave up 8 bases, with 14 bases separating them. CDR1 and CDR2 from the germline V gene are SEHNR and FQNEAQ (reference sequence). The chain's CDR3 is CASSSGGRWEAFF. In DNA, the CDR3 is TGTGCCAGCAGCTCCGGGGGGAGATGGGAAGCTTTCTTT.

This clone was seen just once. The chain joins TRBV4-2 to TRBJ2-3; a weak D match, TRBD1 (5 bases). Between the trimmed V and J ends, which lost 0 bases and 0 bases, there was a span of 10 bases. This CDR3 region has 16 residues. The germline V gene has CDR1 LGHNA and CDR2 YNFKEQ. CDR3 in DNA: TGTGCCAGCAGCCAAGAAGTACAGGCTAGCACAGATACGCAGTATTTT. Protein sequence: CASSQEVQASTDTQYF.

The chain combines TRBV6-5 with TRBJ1-4; 7 bases align to TRBD1. V was pared by 4 bases and J by 8 bases, with 13 bases of the junction left unmatched. The CDR3 extends over 16 amino acids. Germline V gives CDR1 MNHEY, CDR2 SVGAGI. The CDR3 nucleotides are TGTGCCAGCAGTTCACAGAACAGGGGTTCGGGAGAAAAACTGTTTTTT. Translation gives CASSSQNRGSGEKLFF.

This chain connects TRBV27 to TRBJ2-1, with 11 positions matching TRBD2. The CDR3 spans 20 residues. V was clipped by 5 bases and J by 0 bases; unmatched bases: 15. CDR1 is MNHEY, CDR2 SMNVEV, per germline (reference sequence). The CDR3 DNA reads TGTGCCAGCAGTACACCTACTAGCGGGAGCGAATCAAGCTCCTACAATGAGCAGTTCTTC. This codes for CASSTPTSGSESSSYNEQFF.

This chain links TRBV28 with TRBJ1-5; 7 bases map to TRBD1. Per the germline V gene, CDR1 is MDHEN and CDR2 is SYDVKM. This CDR3 is 16 amino acids long. V shed 5 bases and J 3 bases; nucleotides not matched to a gene: 10. As DNA, the CDR3 is TGTGCCAGCAGTCCCAGGACAGGAGTACTCAATCAGCCCCAGCATTTT. This translates into CASSPRTGVLNQPQHF. The entire variable domain, with the rest obtained from reference TRBV28 and TRBJ1-5, is as follows: DVKVTQSSRYLVKRTGEKVFLECVQDMDHENMFWYRQDPGLGLRLIYFSYDVKMKEKGDIPEGYSVSREKKERFSLILESASTNQTSMYLCASSPRTGVLNQPQHFGDGTRLSIL.

The chain carries TRBV27 and TRBJ2-7; possibly TRBD2 for D (5 bases). V lost 2 bases and J lost 5, with 7 bases in between. Germline V lookup: CDR1 MNHEY, CDR2 SMNVEV (reference sequence). There are 12 residues in the CDR3. CDR3 bases: TGTGCCAGCAGTTTACGAGGGAACGAGCAGTACTTC. Amino acids: CASSLRGNEQYF.

This sequence joins TRBV9 and TRBJ2-2, with D possibly being TRBD2 (5 bases). The CDR3 spans 15 residues. Trimming left V 0 bases short and J 5 bases short, with 11 bases between. Germline V gene lookup returns CDR1 SGDLS and CDR2 YYNGEE. CDR3 DNA sequence: TGTGCCAGCAGCGTAGCTGGAGGAGGTACCGGGGAGCTGTTTTTT. It codes for CASSVAGGGTGELFF.

The rearrangement uses TRBV9 and TRBJ2-1, with D unresolved. V shed 0 bases and J shed 0 bases, with 13 bases lying between them. There are 17 residues in the CDR3. Germline CDR1 is SGDLS and CDR2 is YYNGEE. The CDR3 region has the DNA TGTGCCAGCAGCGTAGCTTTGCGGCGGAGCTCCTACAATGAGCAGTTCTTC. Translated, it gives CASSVALRRSSYNEQFF.

CDR3 nucleotides: TGTGCCAGCAGCCCCGACAGTATTGGGGCCAACGTCCTGACTTTC. Its protein product is CASSPDSIGANVLTF. V is TRBV7-9 and J is TRBJ2-6; a possible D gene is TRBD1 (5 bases). V dropped 5 bases and J dropped 3 bases, with 11 bases sitting between them. The germline V gene encodes CDR1 SEHNR and CDR2 FQNEAQ (reference sequence). This CDR3 comprises 15 residues.

The chain has TRBV12-3 or TRBV12-4 and TRBJ2-7, with 8 positions matching TRBD1. V lost 5 bases and J lost 6; bases outside the gene matches: 6. The CDR3 is made up of 13 amino acids. Here the CDR3 reads CASSLTGDREQYF. CDR3 in DNA: TGTGCCAGCAGTCTGACAGGGGACCGCGAGCAGTACTTC.

The chain is built from TRBV9 and TRBJ2-2; 8 bases align to TRBD2. V was pared by 3 bases and J by 3 bases, with 4 bases of the junction left unmatched. Germline V gene sequence: CDR1 SGDLS, CDR2 YYNGEE. This CDR3 has 15 amino acids. CDR3: CASSGSGGDTGELFF. The CDR3 bases are TGTGCCAGCAGCGGATCCGGGGGGGACACCGGGGAGCTGTTTTTT.

In its sample, this clone was seen once. A read error is possible here, since a much larger clone lies one base away. Other DNA sequences in this sample translate to the same CDR3. The chain joins TRBV24-1 to TRBJ2-2; TRBD1 agrees at 9 bases. Trimming cost V 4 bases and J 5 bases; bases outside gene matches: 4. The germline V gene encodes CDR1 KGHDR and CDR2 SFDVKD. The CDR3 runs 15 residues. The CDR3 protein is CATSDPGQGTGELFF. DNA for the CDR3: TGTGCCACCAGTGACCCGGGACAGGGAACCGGGGAGCTGTTTTTT.